This T cell receptor beta chain was profiled in a study of T cell changes during pregnancy in multiple sclerosis. Unmatched junction bases numbered 10, after V lost 5 bases and J lost 3 bases. The CDR3 covers 15 residues. In germline, CDR1 is SGHTA, CDR2 FQGNSA. The data were produced by immunoSEQ multiplex PCR, yet TCRdb's version contains in-frame clones alone and is incomplete. Of 30,000 to 45,000 clones listed, roughly 91% are singletons. This clone was counted once. This TCR derives from a female donor in good health, enrolled as a control in a pregnancy study. This chain uses TRBV7-2 with TRBJ2-7, with 7 nucleotides matching TRBD2. Sequenced material: CD4+ T cells from peripheral blood mononuclear cells, taken in the second trimester of pregnancy. CDR3 sequence reads: CASSRSSGGNYEQYF. The CDR3, as DNA: TGTGCCAGCAGCCGCTCCTCGGGAGGCAACTACGAGCAGTACTTC.